These 23 T cell receptor beta chains originate from one sample sequenced in a study of control samples from healthy donors and cancer patients. Here immunoSEQ multiplex PCR was the method, and the copy in TCRdb shows in-frame clones only, minus some. The sample lists roughly 93,000 clones, roughly 89% occurring once. The sample was PBMCs. These receptors originate from a woman aged 45-59 years with colorectal cancer.

This chain connects TRBV5-1 to TRBJ2-2; D perhaps matches TRBD1 (5 bases). V was pared by 0 bases and J by 5 bases, with 5 bases between. Germline-derived CDR1 and CDR2 are SGHRS and YFSETQ. The CDR3 contains 13 residues. CDR3: CASSLDRTGELFF. The CDR3 region has the DNA TGCGCCAGCAGCTTGGACAGGACCGGGGAGCTGTTTTTT. Filled out from reference TRBV5-1 and TRBJ2-2, the complete variable domain reads KAGVTQTPRYLIKTRGQQVTLSCSPISGHRSVSWYQQTPGQGLQFLFEYFSETQRNKGNFPGRFSGRQFSNSRSEMNVSTLELGDSALYLCASSLDRTGELFFGEGSRLTVL.

V usage is TRBV4-1 and J usage is TRBJ1-2; D unclear. V lost 0 bases and J 1 base, leaving 12 bases between the germline ends. The germline V gene encodes CDR1 MGHRA and CDR2 YSYEKL. This CDR3 has 16 amino acids. CDR3 nucleotides: TGCGCCAGCAGCCAAGAAGCGGTCCAATTTAACTATGGCTACACCTTC. Translation gives CASSQEAVQFNYGYTF.

The chain carries TRBV10-3 and TRBJ2-1; TRBD2 matches at 7 bases. Trimming cost V 5 bases and J 8 bases; bases outside gene matches: 9. This CDR3 region has 14 residues. Germline V gene lookup returns CDR1 ENHRY and CDR2 SYGVKD. The CDR3: CAISPSGTKYEQFF. The CDR3 DNA sequence: TGTGCCATCAGTCCATCCGGGACTAAGTATGAGCAGTTCTTC.

The chain is built from TRBV7-2 and TRBJ2-3; D ambiguous. Trimming took 6 bases from V and 2 from J, leaving 12 bases between them. The CDR3 is 14 residues long. The germline gives CDR1 SGHTA, CDR2 FQGNSA. The CDR3 bases are TGTGCCAGCAGACGATCTATCTCCACAGATACGCAGTATTTT. It specifies CASRRSISTDTQYF.

V gene TRBV4-3 combines with J gene TRBJ1-1, with TRBD1 matching over 7 bases. With 4 bases clipped from V and 1 base from J, the junction kept 9 bases outside the gene matches. This CDR3 has 16 residues. Germline V lookup: CDR1 LGHNA, CDR2 YSLEER. The CDR3 DNA reads as TGCGCCAGCAGCCCCGGAGGGGGCCTTCCGAACACTGAAGCTTTCTTT. Translated, it gives CASSPGGGLPNTEAFF.

CDR3 sequence: CASSIGAENQPQHF. CDR3 sequence (DNA): TGTGCCAGTAGTATAGGGGCAGAGAATCAGCCCCAGCATTTT. The chain combines TRBV19 with TRBJ1-5; D gene uncertain. The CDR3 extends over 14 amino acids. Germline loops: CDR1 LNHDA, CDR2 SQIVND (reference sequence). V was pared by 1 base and J by 4 bases, with 8 bases between.

Details on this clone: The germline gene is not matched at one end of the junction; a read error may be the cause. CDR3 DNA: TGTGCCAGCAGCGAAGACCGCCTTGGGGGCTACACCTTC. Translated, it gives CASSEDRLGGYTF. The chain combines TRBV2 with TRBJ1-2; no firm D call. The CDR3 extends over 13 amino acids. CDR1 is SNHLY, CDR2 FYNNEI, per germline.

This clone has just one count. The chain joins TRBV5-1 to TRBJ1-2, with D perhaps matching TRBD1 (5 bases). The CDR3 runs 14 residues. V gave up 4 bases and J gave up 5 bases, with 15 bases separating them. Germline V CDR1 and CDR2: SGHRS, YFSETQ. CDR3 coding DNA: TGCGCCAGCAGCGGTGGCGAGACAGCTTATGGCTACACCTTC. The encoded protein is CASSGGETAYGYTF.

This clone was recorded once. The V and J genes are TRBV7-2 and TRBJ2-5, with 10 positions matching TRBD2. The CDR3 has 16 amino acids. Germline CDR1 SGHTA, CDR2 FQGNSA. V lost 5 bases and J lost 2; bases outside the gene matches: 8. This CDR3 reads CASSHGTSAKQETQYF. The CDR3 DNA reads TGTGCCAGCAGCCACGGGACTAGCGCTAAACAAGAGACCCAGTACTTC. The full variable domain, with the rest looked up from reference TRBV7-2 and TRBJ2-5, is GAGVSQSPSNKVTEKGKDVELRCDPISGHTALYWYRQSLGQGLEFLIYFQGNSAPDKSGLPSDRFSAERTGGSVSTLTIQRTQQEDSAVYLCASSHGTSAKQETQYFGPGTRLLVL.

This clone has a single count. The chain is built from TRBV12-3 or TRBV12-4 and TRBJ1-5; the D gene is possibly TRBD1 (5 bases). The CDR3 covers 13 residues. V was shortened by 7 bases and J by 4 bases, with 11 bases between the two germline ends. The CDR3 is CASTGWENQPQHF. The CDR3, as DNA: TGTGCCAGCACAGGGTGGGAAAATCAGCCCCAGCATTTT.

The rearrangement links TRBV7-9 to TRBJ1-6; D ambiguous. The V end was cut by 2 bases, the J end by 10 bases, with 12 bases between. CDR1 is SEHNR, CDR2 FQNEAQ, per germline (reference sequence). The CDR3 has 14 amino acids. The CDR3 here is CASSLSGSGSPLHF. The DNA of the CDR3 is TGTGCCAGCAGCTTATCCGGCAGCGGCTCACCCCTCCACTTT.

The gene calls are TRBV4-2 and TRBJ1-2, with TRBD1 matching 9 bases. CDR1 and CDR2 (germline): LGHNA, YNFKEQ. V shed 8 bases, J shed 8 bases, and the junction held 3 bases outside the gene matches. There are 11 residues in the CDR3. CDR3 sequence (DNA): TGTGCCAGCGGGGACAGGGACGGCTACACCTTC. Encoded protein: CASGDRDGYTF.

In nucleotides, the CDR3 is TGTGCCAGCAGCCACGATCCGAACACTGAAGCTTTCTTT. Protein product: CASSHDPNTEAFF. The chain couples TRBV7-3 to TRBJ1-1; the D is unclear. The germline V gene has CDR1 SGHTA and CDR2 FQGTGA. Deletions cut 5 bases from V and 1 base from J, with 8 bases between. CDR3 length equals 13 residues. Together with reference TRBV7-3 and TRBJ1-1, the CDR3 gives the full variable domain: GAGVSQTPSNKVTEKGKYVELRCDPISGHTALYWYRQSLGQGPEFLIYFQGTGAADDSGLPNDRFFAVRPEGSVSTLKIQRTERGDSAVYLCASSHDPNTEAFFGQGTRLTVV.

Remarks on this clone: Other DNA sequences within the sample encode an identical CDR3. J is TRBJ1-4 and V is TRBV28; D unresolved. The V gene lost 2 bases and the J gene lost 7 bases, with 5 bases spanning the gap. Germline CDR1 is MDHEN and CDR2 is SYDVKM. The CDR3 runs 12 residues. The DNA for the CDR3 is TGTGCCAGCAGTTTACTAGGTGAAAAACTGTTTTTT. Translating it yields CASSLLGEKLFF.

This clone was counted a single time. The rearrangement uses TRBV4-3 and TRBJ2-1; D gene uncertain. V was trimmed by 0 bases and J by 8 bases, leaving 11 bases between them. The CDR3 runs to 14 residues. The germline CDR1 and CDR2 sequences are LGHNA and YSLEER. The DNA of the CDR3 is TGCGCCAGCAGCCAAGAGGCCCGCAGCCATGAGCAGTTCTTC. This codes for CASSQEARSHEQFF.

V and J are TRBV6-5 and TRBJ1-4; 7 bases fit TRBD1. V dropped 8 bases and J dropped 5; count of bases not matched to a gene: 8. Germline CDR1 and CDR2: MNHEY and SVGAGI. This CDR3 has 14 residues. The CDR3, as DNA: TGTGCCAGCGGCGAACAGGGGTCCAATGAAAAACTGTTTTTT. Its translation: CASGEQGSNEKLFF.

This clone was recorded once. The chain carries TRBV28 and TRBJ2-6; D is ambiguous. The CDR3 covers 11 residues. CDR1 and CDR2 from the germline V gene are MDHEN and SYDVKM. Trimming took off 1 base at V and 11 bases at J, with 3 bases between the two ends. Here the CDR3 reads CASSLYDVLTF. The CDR3, as DNA: TGTGCCAGCAGTTTATACGACGTCCTGACTTTC.

The chain couples TRBV4-1 to TRBJ2-1; no reliable D call. The CDR3 covers 11 residues. Trimming shortened V by 6 bases and J by 4 bases, and 4 bases separated the two germline ends. The V gene's germline CDR1 is MGHRA and CDR2 YSYEKL. CDR3 coding DNA: TGCGCCAGCAGTCTTTACAATGAGCAGTTCTTC. Amino acid sequence: CASSLYNEQFF.

Note on this clone: Compared with germline, one end of the junction differs, possibly owing to a read error. The chain employs TRBV18 and TRBJ1-1, with 9 bases identical to TRBD1. The CDR3 consists of 13 residues. Germline CDR1 and CDR2: KGHSH and LQKENI. CDR3: CVSSESGQGKAFF. The CDR3 nucleotides are TGTGTCAGCTCCGAGTCGGGACAGGGCAAAGCTTTCTTT.

J is TRBJ1-5 and V is TRBV6-2 or TRBV6-3, with 8 bases aligning to TRBD1. The V gene end was trimmed by 6 bases and the J gene end by 0 bases; junction bases not matched to a gene: 4. The CDR3 has 15 residues. Per germline, CDR1 MNHEY and CDR2 SVGEGT. The CDR3 here is CASSLDRGSNQPQHF. The CDR3 nucleotides read TGTGCCAGCAGCCTTGACAGGGGTAGCAATCAGCCCCAGCATTTT.

The J gene is TRBJ2-3, the V gene TRBV28; D gene uncertain. There are 13 residues in the CDR3. Germline CDR1 is MDHEN and CDR2 is SYDVKM. Between the trimmed V and J ends, which lost 5 bases and 0 bases, there was a span of 6 bases. The CDR3 sequence is CASSRPSTDTQYF. CDR3 sequence (DNA): TGTGCCAGCAGTCGACCGAGCACAGATACGCAGTATTTT.

The chain has TRBV7-8 and TRBJ2-1, with a weak D call TRBD1 (5 bases). The CDR3 is 13 amino acids. V lost 3 bases, J lost 8 bases, and 11 bases lay in between. Per germline, CDR1 SGHVS and CDR2 FQNEAQ. CDR3 amino acids: CASSFSRVDEQFF. CDR3 DNA: TGTGCCAGCAGCTTTAGCAGGGTCGATGAGCAGTTCTTC.

This clone was seen only once. The rearrangement uses TRBV3-1 (or the pseudogene TRBV3-2) and TRBJ1-2; D is unclear. The CDR3 is 14 amino acids. The ends were cut back, 5 bases at V and 3 bases at J, with 13 bases in the middle. Germline-derived CDR1 and CDR2 are LGHDT and YNNKEL (reference sequence). The CDR3 reads CASSTRVRDYGYTF. The CDR3 nucleotides are TGTGCCAGCAGCACCCGGGTCCGAGACTATGGCTACACCTTC.